Listed here is a single T cell receptor beta chain. Its antigen is unknown. The sample comes from a study of cytomegalovirus exposure and HLA in healthy donors. Study-level points and caveats: The authors confirmed in vitro that three CMV-associated chains were specific for CMV antigens.

Trimming removed 6 bases at V and 1 base at J, with 13 bases between. Germline V lookup: CDR1 SNHLY, CDR2 FYNNEI. The CDR3 length is 14 residues. Using immunoSEQ multiplex PCR, the repertoire was profiled, and TCRdb retains in-frame clones only, with some absent. The sample has 100,000 to 150,000 clones; 89% are singletons. The study drew the donors from its approximately 110-subject validation cohort, separate from the approximately 690-subject first cohort. The chain uses TRBV2 and TRBJ2-7; D may be TRBD1 (6 bases). The sequencing sample was made of PBMCs. This receptor was taken from a woman in her late teens or twenties in good health and CMV-seronegative. The CDR3 region is CASSAGVFSYEQYF. The CDR3 coding sequence is TGTGCCAGCAGCGCAGGGGTCTTTTCCTACGAGCAGTACTTC.